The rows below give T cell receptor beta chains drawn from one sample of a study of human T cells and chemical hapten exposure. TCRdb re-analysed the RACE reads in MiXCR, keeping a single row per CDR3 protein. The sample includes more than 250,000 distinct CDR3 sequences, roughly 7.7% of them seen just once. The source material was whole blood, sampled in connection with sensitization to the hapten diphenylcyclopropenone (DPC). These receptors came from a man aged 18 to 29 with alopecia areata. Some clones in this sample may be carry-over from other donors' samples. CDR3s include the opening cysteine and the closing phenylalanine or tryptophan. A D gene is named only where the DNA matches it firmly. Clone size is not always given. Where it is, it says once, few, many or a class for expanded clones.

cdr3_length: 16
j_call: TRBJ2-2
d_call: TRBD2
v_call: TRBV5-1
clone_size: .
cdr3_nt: TGCGCCAGCAGCCCGCCGGGGGGGCTAGACACCGGGGAGCTGTTTTTT
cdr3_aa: CASSPPGGLDTGELFF

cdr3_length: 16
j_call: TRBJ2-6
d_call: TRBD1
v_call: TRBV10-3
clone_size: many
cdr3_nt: TGTGCCATCACGAGGGGGCAATCGCCCGGGGCCAACGTCCTGACTTTC
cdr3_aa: CAITRGQSPGANVLTF

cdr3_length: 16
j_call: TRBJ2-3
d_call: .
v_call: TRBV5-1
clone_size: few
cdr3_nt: TGCGCCAGCAGCTTGGCCTTAGCCCCGGTAACAGATACGCAGTATTTT
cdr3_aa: CASSLALAPVTDTQYF

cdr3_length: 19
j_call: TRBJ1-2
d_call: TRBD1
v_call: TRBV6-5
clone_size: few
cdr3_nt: TGTGCCAGCAGCCCTACAAATTTTTTGGAGGGGGCATACAACTATGGCTACACCTTC
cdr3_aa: CASSPTNFLEGAYNYGYTF

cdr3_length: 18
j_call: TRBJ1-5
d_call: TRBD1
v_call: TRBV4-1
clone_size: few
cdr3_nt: TGCGCCAGCAGCCAAACCCCTTGGGACAGGGGGCAACGTCAGCCCCAGCATTTT
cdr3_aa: CASSQTPWDRGQRQPQHF

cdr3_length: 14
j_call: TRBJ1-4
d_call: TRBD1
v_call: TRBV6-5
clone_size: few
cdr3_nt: TGTGCCAGCAGCTGGACAGGGGTTAATGAAAAACTGTTTTTT
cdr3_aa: CASSWTGVNEKLFF

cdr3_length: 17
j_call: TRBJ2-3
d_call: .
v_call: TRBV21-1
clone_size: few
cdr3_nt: TGTGCCAGCAGCAAAGTGCTTGGGGGGGACGGAACAGATACGCAGTATTTT
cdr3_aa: CASSKVLGGDGTDTQYF

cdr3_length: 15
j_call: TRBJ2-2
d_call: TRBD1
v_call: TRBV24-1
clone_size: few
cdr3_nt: TGTGCCACCAGTGATCCGGGACAGATCACCGGGGAGCTGTTTTTT
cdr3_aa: CATSDPGQITGELFF

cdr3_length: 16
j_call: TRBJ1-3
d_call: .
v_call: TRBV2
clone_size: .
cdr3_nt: TGTGCCAGCAGAGATACTCGACAGGCCGATGGAAACACCATATATTTT
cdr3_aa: CASRDTRQADGNTIYF

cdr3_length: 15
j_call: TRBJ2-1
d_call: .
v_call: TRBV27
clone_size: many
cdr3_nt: TGTGCCAGCAGTTTAGAACTAGCTGCGTACAATGAGCAGTTCTTC
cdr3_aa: CASSLELAAYNEQFF